This TCR beta chain was sequenced during a study of identical twins. Findings and limits, study-wide: Model-predicted out-of-frame TCR alpha sharing fell below observed values in monozygotic twins. Analyses of zero insertions could, in part, be confounded by invariant MAIT and iNKT cells.

Every donor was a healthy Caucasian. One entry per CDR3 protein, called by TCRdb with MiXCR from the 5' RACE reads. The sample comprises hundreds of thousands of distinct CDR3 sequences, around 10% of which are singletons, and around 5% rests with the top ten. About this clonotype: What it binds is unknown.

Germline CDR1 is KGHSH and CDR2 is LQKENI. The CDR3 is 13 residues long. V was cut by 6 bases and J by 7 bases, with 15 bases left in between. Sample: memory (CD45RO+) T cells sorted from blood. The chain has TRBV18 and TRBJ1-2; maybe TRBD1 (6 bases). The TCR sequence derives from a woman aged 18-35 years in good health. The CDR3 coding sequence is TGTGCCAGCTCTGACTACACAGGGTTTGGCTACACCTTC. Protein: CASSDYTGFGYTF.